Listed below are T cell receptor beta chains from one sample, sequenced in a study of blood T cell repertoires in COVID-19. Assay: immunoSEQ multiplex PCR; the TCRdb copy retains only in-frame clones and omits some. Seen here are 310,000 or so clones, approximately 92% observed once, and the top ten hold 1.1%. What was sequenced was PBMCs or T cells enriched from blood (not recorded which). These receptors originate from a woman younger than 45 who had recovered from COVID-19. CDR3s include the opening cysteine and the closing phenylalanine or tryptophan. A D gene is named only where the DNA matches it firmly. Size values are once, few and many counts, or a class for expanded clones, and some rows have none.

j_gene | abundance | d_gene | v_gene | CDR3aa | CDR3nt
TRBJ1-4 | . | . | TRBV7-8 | CASSLRSGIEKLFF | TGTGCCAGCAGCTTACGGTCAGGGATTGAAAAACTGTTTTTT
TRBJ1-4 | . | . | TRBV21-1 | CASSKVLGRGTNEKLFF | TGTGCCAGCAGCAAAGTGCTGGGGAGGGGAACTAATGAAAAACTGTTTTTT
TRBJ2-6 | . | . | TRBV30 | CAWSGRGPASSGANVLTF | TGTGCCTGGAGTGGGCGGGGGCCTGCAAGTAGTGGGGCCAACGTCCTGACTTTC
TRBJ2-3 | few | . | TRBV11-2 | CASSLRRAPDTQYF | TGTGCCAGCAGCTTAAGGCGGGCCCCAGATACGCAGTATTTT
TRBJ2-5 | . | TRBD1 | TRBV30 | CAWSVSGGRWYF | TGTGCCTGGAGTGTTTCAGGGGGCAGGTGGTACTTC
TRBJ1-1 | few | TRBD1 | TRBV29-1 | CSGRQGMNTEAFF | TGCAGCGGGCGACAGGGGATGAACACTGAAGCTTTCTTT
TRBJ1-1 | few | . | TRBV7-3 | CASSSGGPTEAFF | TGTGCCAGCAGCTCCGGCGGGCCGACTGAAGCTTTCTTT
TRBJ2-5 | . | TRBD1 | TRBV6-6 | CASSPPTGGLGTQYF | TGTGCCAGCAGTCCACCGACAGGGGGGCTGGGGACCCAGTACTTC
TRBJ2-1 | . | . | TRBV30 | CAWSVQGKNEQFF | TGTGCCTGGAGTGTGCAGGGTAAGAATGAGCAGTTCTTC
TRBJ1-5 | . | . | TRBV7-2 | CASSPTSGKNQPQHF | TGTGCCAGCAGCCCAACCTCGGGAAAAAATCAGCCCCAGCATTTT
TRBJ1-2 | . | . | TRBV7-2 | CASSGQRANYGYTF | TGTGCCAGCAGTGGACAGAGAGCTAACTATGGCTACACCTTC
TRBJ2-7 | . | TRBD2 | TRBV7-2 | CASSSAPGLAGHEQYF | TGTGCCAGCAGCTCGGCGCCGGGACTAGCGGGACACGAGCAGTACTTC
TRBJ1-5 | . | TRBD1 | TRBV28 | CASRKTGAGNQPQHF | TGTGCCAGCAGGAAGACAGGGGCGGGCAATCAGCCCCAGCATTTT
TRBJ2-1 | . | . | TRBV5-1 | CASSLDPLSPSSYNEQFF | TGCGCCAGCAGCTTGGACCCTCTTAGCCCCTCCTCCTACAATGAGCAGTTCTTC
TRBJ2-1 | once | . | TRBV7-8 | CASSFPSTPEQFF | TGTGCCAGCAGCTTCCCGAGTACCCCTGAGCAGTTCTTC
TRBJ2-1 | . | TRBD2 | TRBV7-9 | CASSLVASSGQQFF | TGTGCCAGCAGCTTAGTAGCGTCTAGCGGCCAGCAGTTCTTC
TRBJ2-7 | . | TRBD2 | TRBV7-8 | CASSWLLAGLSSYEQYF | TGTGCCAGCAGCTGGCTGTTAGCGGGACTGAGCTCCTACGAGCAGTACTTC
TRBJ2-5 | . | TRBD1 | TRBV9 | CASSVGTGDGSQDF | TGTGCCAGCAGCGTAGGTACAGGGGACGGATCCCAGGACTTC
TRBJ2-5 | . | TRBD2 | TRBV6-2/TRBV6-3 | CASSYSTSGFQETQYF | TGTGCCAGCAGTTACTCGACTAGCGGGTTTCAAGAGACCCAGTACTTC
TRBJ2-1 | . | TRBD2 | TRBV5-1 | CASSLRGTSGRIYNEQFF | TGCGCCAGCAGCCTTAGAGGGACTAGCGGGAGGATCTACAATGAGCAGTTCTTC
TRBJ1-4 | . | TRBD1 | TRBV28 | CASSFTTGGLEKLFF | TGTGCCAGCAGTTTCACGACAGGGGGCCTTGAAAAACTGTTTTTT
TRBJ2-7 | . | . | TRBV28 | CASSGTKRAIYEQYF | TGTGCCAGCAGTGGGACCAAGCGGGCCATCTACGAGCAGTACTTC
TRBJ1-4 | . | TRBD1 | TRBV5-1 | CASSPGQGSEKLFF | TGCGCCAGCAGCCCTGGACAGGGAAGTGAAAAACTGTTTTTT
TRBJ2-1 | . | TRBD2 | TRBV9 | CASSVSPSGAYNEQFF | TGTGCCAGCAGCGTTTCCCCTAGCGGGGCCTACAATGAGCAGTTCTTC
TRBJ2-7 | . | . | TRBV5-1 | CASSLVQGGTYEQYF | TGCGCCAGCAGCTTGGTACAGGGTGGAACCTACGAGCAGTACTTC
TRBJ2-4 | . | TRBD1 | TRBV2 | CASNTGQGKNIQYF | TGTGCCAGCAATACGGGACAGGGAAAAAACATTCAGTACTTC
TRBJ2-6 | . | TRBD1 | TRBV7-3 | CASSPLGQNSGANVLTF | TGTGCCAGCAGCCCCCTGGGACAGAACTCTGGGGCCAACGTCCTGACTTTC
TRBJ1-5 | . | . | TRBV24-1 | CATSRTGNQPQHF | TGTGCCACCTCAAGGACAGGCAATCAGCCCCAGCATTTT
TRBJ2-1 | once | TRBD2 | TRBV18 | CASKQSGTSGYNEQFF | TGTGCCAGCAAACAATCCGGGACTAGCGGCTACAATGAGCAGTTCTTC
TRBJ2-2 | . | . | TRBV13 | CASSPTSTGELFF | TGTGCCAGCAGCCCAACTAGTACCGGGGAGCTGTTTTTT
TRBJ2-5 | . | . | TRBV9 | CASSQQGQREETQYF | TGTGCCAGCAGCCAACAGGGACAAAGGGAGGAGACCCAGTACTTC
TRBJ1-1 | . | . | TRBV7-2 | CASSLEGGGLNTEAFF | TGTGCCAGCAGCTTAGAGGGCGGGGGGTTGAACACTGAAGCTTTCTTT
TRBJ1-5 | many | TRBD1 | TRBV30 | CAWTRGQENQPQHF | TGTGCCTGGACCCGAGGACAGGAGAATCAGCCCCAGCATTTT
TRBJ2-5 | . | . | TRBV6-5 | CASTEKGGETQYF | TGTGCCAGCACCGAGAAGGGGGGGGAGACCCAGTACTTC
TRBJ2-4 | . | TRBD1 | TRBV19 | CATTFNPGGSDIQYF | TGTGCCACTACCTTCAATCCAGGGGGCTCGGACATTCAGTACTTC
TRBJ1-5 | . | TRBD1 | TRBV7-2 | CASSLVGQGDQPQHF | TGTGCCAGCAGCTTAGTGGGACAGGGCGATCAGCCCCAGCATTTT
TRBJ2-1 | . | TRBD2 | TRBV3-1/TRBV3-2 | CASSPSGHNEQFF | TGTGCCAGCAGCCCTAGCGGACACAATGAGCAGTTCTTC
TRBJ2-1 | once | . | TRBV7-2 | CASSLGDRYNEQFF | TGTGCCAGCAGCTTAGGCGACAGGTACAATGAGCAGTTCTTC
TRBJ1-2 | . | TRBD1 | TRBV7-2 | CASSRFITTGDGYTF | TGTGCCAGCAGCCGCTTTATTACGACAGGGGATGGCTACACCTTC
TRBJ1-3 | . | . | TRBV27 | CASSVAGDSGNTIYF | TGTGCCAGCTCGGTGGCGGGAGATTCTGGAAACACCATATATTTT
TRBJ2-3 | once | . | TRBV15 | CATSRMTDGSTDTQYF | TGTGCCACCAGCAGGATGACTGACGGAAGCACAGATACGCAGTATTTT
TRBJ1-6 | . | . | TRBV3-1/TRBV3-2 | CASSQGPRSYNSPLHF | TGTGCCAGCAGCCAAGGCCCGCGCTCCTATAATTCACCCCTCCACTTT
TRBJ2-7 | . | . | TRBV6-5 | CASSTSRGAEQYF | TGTGCCAGCAGTACATCCAGGGGAGCCGAGCAGTACTTC
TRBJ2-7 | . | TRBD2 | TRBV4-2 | CASSPSGNSYEQYF | TGTGCCAGCAGCCCTAGCGGGAACTCCTACGAGCAGTACTTC
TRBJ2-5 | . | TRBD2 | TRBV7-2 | CASSLWTSGNQETQYF | TGTGCCAGCAGCTTATGGACTAGCGGGAACCAAGAGACCCAGTACTTC
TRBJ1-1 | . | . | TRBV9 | CASSALASGATEAFF | TGTGCCAGCAGCGCGCTCGCGTCAGGCGCTACTGAAGCTTTCTTT
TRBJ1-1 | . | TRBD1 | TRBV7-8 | CASRPTGGNTEAFF | TGTGCCAGCAGACCGACAGGGGGGAACACTGAAGCTTTCTTT
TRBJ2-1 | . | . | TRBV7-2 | CASSPTTGVGGSPYNEQFF | TGTGCCAGCAGCCCAACGACAGGGGTCGGCGGGAGCCCCTACAATGAGCAGTTCTTC
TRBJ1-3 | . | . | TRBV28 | CASSDSQSSGNTIYF | TGTGCCAGCAGTGATTCCCAGTCATCCGGAAACACCATATATTTT